The clone carrying this TCR beta chain was observed at least ten times. Its antigen is as yet unknown. V shed 0 bases and J 0 bases; nucleotides not matched to a gene: 4. The CDR3 is made up of 16 amino acids. The germline CDR1 and CDR2 sequences are SGHRS and YFSETQ. Ophthalmopathy-affected donors exhibited moderate-to-severe activity, CAS ≥3, NOSPECS ≥4, and duration under 3 months. The sample belongs to a study of Graves' ophthalmopathy and Graves' hyperthyroidism. Scientists amplified the TCR beta CDR3 regions from RNA transcripts. Scientists carried out first-round RT-PCR using HTBI primers and then a second-round multiplex PCR. Via MiXCR, TCRdb re-called the multiplex PCR reads, giving one row per CDR3 protein. Here the sample spans approximately 460,000 distinct CDR3 sequences, 13% to 15% being singletons. Study-wide findings and caveats: Both a roughly 66% sensitivity and an approximately 72% specificity characterized the model's predictions of ophthalmopathy progression.

This clonotype originated in a woman aged 25 to 39 with Graves' ophthalmopathy. The rearrangement joins TRBV5-1 to TRBJ2-7; 9 nucleotides line up with TRBD2. The sequenced sample was blood. The CDR3 DNA follows: TGCGCCAGCAGCTTGGAGATTAGCGGGAGCTCCTACGAGCAGTACTTC. Protein sequence: CASSLEISGSSYEQYF.